A single T cell receptor beta chain is shown here with its context. This record comes from a study of blood T cell repertoires in COVID-19. Study-level information: Acute and convalescent COVID-19 samples came from the United States, Italy and Spain. The analysed material was cDNA or gDNA that came from T cells, B-cell-depleted T cells, or PBMCs.

TCRdb keeps only in-frame clones here, not all; method: immunoSEQ multiplex PCR. The repertoire consists of about 270,000 clones, with around 89% occurring once and the leading ten covering over 2%. This CDR3 is built from 13 residues. The V gene lost 5 bases and the J gene lost 5 bases, with 12 bases spanning the gap. Germline CDR1 reads SGHVS; CDR2 reads FQNEAQ. Membership in each cohort depended on participant-reported clinical history. Sequencing was performed on PBMCs or T cells enriched from blood (not recorded which). The rearrangement uses TRBV7-8 and TRBJ1-1; no clear D gene. This clonotype was obtained from a young woman who had recovered from COVID-19. CDR3 protein: CASSPGAATEAFF. The DNA of the CDR3 is TGTGCCAGCAGCCCCGGAGCAGCGACTGAAGCTTTCTTT. The full variable domain, in which reference TRBV7-8 and TRBJ1-1 provide the parts outside the CDR3, is GAGVSQSPRYKVAKRGQDVALRCDPISGHVSLFWYQQALGQGPEFLTYFQNEAQLDKSGLPSDRFFAERPEGSVSTLKIQRTQQEDSAVYLCASSPGAATEAFFGQGTRLTVV.